Below, 2 T cell receptor beta chains from the same sample are listed, as sequenced in a study of OX40 agonist ivuxolimab in advanced cancers. The data were produced by immunoSEQ multiplex PCR, yet TCRdb's version contains in-frame clones alone and is incomplete. The sample yields 80,000 or so clones, roughly 92% seen once. The sequences come from CD4+ or CD8+ T cells sorted from blood, collected in a trial of the OX40 agonist ivuxolimab. The receptors originated from an adult with an advanced solid tumor such as melanoma, head and neck, liver or kidney cancer.

The V and J genes are TRBV7-8 and TRBJ1-2; TRBD1 is a possible D gene (5 bases). Trimming took off 8 bases at V and 4 bases at J, with 20 bases between the two ends. The CDR3 loop spans 15 amino acids. Per the germline V gene, CDR1 is SGHVS and CDR2 is FQNEAQ. CDR3 loop: CASEHKTGPTYGYTF. The CDR3 DNA sequence: TGTGCCAGCGAACATAAGACGGGGCCGACCTATGGCTACACCTTC. The full variable domain, completed using reference TRBV7-8 and TRBJ1-2, is GAGVSQSPRYKVAKRGQDVALRCDPISGHVSLFWYQQALGQGPEFLTYFQNEAQLDKSGLPSDRFFAERPEGSVSTLKIQRTQQEDSAVYLCASEHKTGPTYGYTFGSGTRLTVV.

V is TRBV1 and J is TRBJ1-2; TRBD1, the table's D call, was not compared with the DNA. TRBV1 is a documented pseudogene. The CDR3 is made up of 14 amino acids. The CDR3 nucleotides are TGCACCAGCAGCCAGGTTGGGCAGGGAAAGGGCTACACCTTC. This encodes CTSSQVGQGKGYTF.